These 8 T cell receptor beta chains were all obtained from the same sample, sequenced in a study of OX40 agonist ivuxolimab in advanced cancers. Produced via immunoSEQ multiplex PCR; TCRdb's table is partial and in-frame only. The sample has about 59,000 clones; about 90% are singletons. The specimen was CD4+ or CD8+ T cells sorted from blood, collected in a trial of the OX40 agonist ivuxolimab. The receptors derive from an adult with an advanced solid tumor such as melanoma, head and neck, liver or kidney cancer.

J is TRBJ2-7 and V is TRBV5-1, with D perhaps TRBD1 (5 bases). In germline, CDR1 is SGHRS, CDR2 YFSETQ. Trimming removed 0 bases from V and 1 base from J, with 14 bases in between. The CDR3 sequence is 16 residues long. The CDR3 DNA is TGCGCCAGCAGCTTGGTCAGGGTAGTACCTTCCTACGAGCAGTACGTC. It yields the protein CASSLVRVVPSYEQYV.

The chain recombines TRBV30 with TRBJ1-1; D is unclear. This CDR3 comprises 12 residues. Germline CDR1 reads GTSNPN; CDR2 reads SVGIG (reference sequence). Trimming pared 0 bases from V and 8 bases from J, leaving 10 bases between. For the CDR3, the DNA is TGTGCCTGGAGTGTAGGCCAGGTCGAAGCTTTCTTT. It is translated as CAWSVGQVEAFF.

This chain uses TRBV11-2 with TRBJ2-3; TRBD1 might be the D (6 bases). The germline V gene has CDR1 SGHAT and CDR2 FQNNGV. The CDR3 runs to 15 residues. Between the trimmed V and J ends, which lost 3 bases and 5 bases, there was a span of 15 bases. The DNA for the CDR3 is TGTGCCAGCAGCTTCCTGGGCAGGGGCGGAGATACGCAGTATTTT. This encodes CASSFLGRGGDTQYF.

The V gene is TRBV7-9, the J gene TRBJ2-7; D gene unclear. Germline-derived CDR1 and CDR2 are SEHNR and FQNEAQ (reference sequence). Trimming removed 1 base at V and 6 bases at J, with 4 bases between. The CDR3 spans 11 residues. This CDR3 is CASSLGPEQYF. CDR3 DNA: TGTGCCAGCAGCTTAGGGCCCGAGCAGTACTTC.

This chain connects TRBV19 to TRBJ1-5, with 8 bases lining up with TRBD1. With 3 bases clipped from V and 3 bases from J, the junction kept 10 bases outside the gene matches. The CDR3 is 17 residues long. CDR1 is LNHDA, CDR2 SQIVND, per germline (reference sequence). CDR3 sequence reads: CASSMVGGQGANQPQHF. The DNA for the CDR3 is TGTGCCAGTAGTATGGTCGGTGGGCAGGGGGCCAATCAGCCCCAGCATTTT.

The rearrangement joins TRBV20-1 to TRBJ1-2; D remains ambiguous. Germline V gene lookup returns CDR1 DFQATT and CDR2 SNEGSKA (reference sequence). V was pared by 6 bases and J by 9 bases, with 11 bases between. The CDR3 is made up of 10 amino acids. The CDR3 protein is CSAQTASYTF. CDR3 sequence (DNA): TGCAGTGCCCAGACGGCGAGCTACACCTTC.

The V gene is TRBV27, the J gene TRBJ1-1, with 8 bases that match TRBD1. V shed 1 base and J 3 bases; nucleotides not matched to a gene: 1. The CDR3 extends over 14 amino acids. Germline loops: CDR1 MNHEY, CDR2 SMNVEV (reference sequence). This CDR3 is CASSLLTGDTEAFF. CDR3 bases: TGTGCCAGCAGTTTATTGACAGGGGACACTGAAGCTTTCTTT.

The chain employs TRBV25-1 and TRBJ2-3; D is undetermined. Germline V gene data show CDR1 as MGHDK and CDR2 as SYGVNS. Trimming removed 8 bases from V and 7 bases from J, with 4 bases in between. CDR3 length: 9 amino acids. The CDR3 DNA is TGTGCCAGCGGAAATACGCAGTATTTT. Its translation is CASGNTQYF.